Shown below are 20 T cell receptor beta chains from a single sample sequenced in a study of blood T cell repertoires in COVID-19. TCRdb's copy holds only in-frame clones and misses some; the assay was immunoSEQ multiplex PCR. The sample holds 120,000 to 150,000 clones, roughly 90% seen once. The specimen was peripheral blood. The receptors come from a human donor in a cohort sampled during active COVID-19.

The chain is built from TRBV19 and TRBJ2-1; TRBD2 agrees at 7 bases. Unmatched junction bases numbered 4, after V lost 7 bases and J lost 4 bases. The CDR3 loop spans 13 amino acids. Germline V lookup: CDR1 LNHDA, CDR2 SQIVND (reference sequence). CDR3 protein: CASKPSGYNEQFF. The DNA of the CDR3 is TGTGCCAGTAAACCTAGCGGATACAATGAGCAGTTCTTC.

The gene calls are TRBV9 and TRBJ2-7, with D possibly TRBD1 on 6 matching bases. The CDR3 consists of 13 residues. The V gene lost 4 bases and the J gene lost 5 bases, with 13 bases spanning the gap. Germline CDR1 reads SGDLS; CDR2 reads YYNGEE. The CDR3 region is CASSSRGRDEQYF. The CDR3 coding sequence is TGTGCCAGCAGCTCCAGGGGTAGGGACGAGCAGTACTTC.

This clone was counted a single time. The V gene is TRBV5-1, the J gene TRBJ1-6; TRBD1 matches at 8 bases. The length of the CDR3 is 19 residues. Unmatched junction bases numbered 10, after V lost 0 bases and J lost 2 bases. The germline V gene encodes CDR1 SGHRS and CDR2 YFSETQ. The CDR3 coding sequence is TGCGCCAGCAGCTTGGGCGGACAGGGCGTCTTTACCTATAATTCACCCCTCCACTTT. This encodes CASSLGGQGVFTYNSPLHF.

The chain combines TRBV5-4 with TRBJ2-4; D remains unclear. Germline CDR1 and CDR2: SGHNT and YYREEE (reference sequence). The V gene lost 4 bases and the J gene lost 2 bases, with 13 bases spanning the gap. This CDR3 has 15 residues. CDR3 in DNA: TGTGCCAGCAGCCCCACCGGGTTGACCAAAAACATTCAGTACTTC. This encodes CASSPTGLTKNIQYF.

The genes are TRBV5-1 and TRBJ2-1, with TRBD2 as a possible D gene (6 bases). CDR1 is SGHRS, CDR2 YFSETQ, per germline. The V and J ends lost 1 base and 7 bases respectively, with 12 bases between them. The CDR3 is made up of 14 amino acids. The CDR3 loop is CASSLSGGWNEQFF. CDR3 nucleotide sequence: TGCGCCAGCAGCTTGAGTGGAGGGTGGAATGAGCAGTTCTTC.

This rearrangement joins TRBV9 to TRBJ1-2, with D possibly matching TRBD1 (5 bases). The germline V and J ends were trimmed by 4 bases and 2 bases, with 15 bases remaining between them. Germline V gene lookup returns CDR1 SGDLS and CDR2 YYNGEE. This CDR3 is built from 15 residues. For the CDR3, the DNA is TGTGCCAGCAGCTCCCGCGGGGCGATCAACTATGGCTACACCTTC. Translating it yields CASSSRGAINYGYTF.

CDR3 in DNA: TGTGCCAGCAGCTTAGCGGGGGGGAGCACAGATACGCAGTATTTT. Translated: CASSLAGGSTDTQYF. The chain carries TRBV7-6 and TRBJ2-3; the match to TRBD2 covers 7 bases. Per the germline V gene, CDR1 is SGHVS and CDR2 is FNYEAQ. V trimming: 0 bases; J trimming: 0 bases; junction bases outside the gene matches: 0. There are 15 residues in the CDR3. The entire variable domain, with the rest obtained from reference TRBV7-6 and TRBJ2-3, is as follows: GAGVSQSPRYKVTKRGQDVALRCDPISGHVSLYWYRQALGQGPEFLTYFNYEAQQDKSGLPNDRFSAERPEGSISTLTIQRTEQRDSAMYRCASSLAGGSTDTQYFGPGTRLTVL.

The chain uses TRBV7-6 and TRBJ2-3, with 9 bases identical to TRBD1. Germline V gene lookup returns CDR1 SGHVS and CDR2 FNYEAQ. The V segment lost 5 bases and the J segment 1 base; nucleotides outside the gene matches: 1. This CDR3 has 14 amino acids. CDR3 protein: CASSRTGGTDTQYF. The CDR3 region has the DNA TGTGCCAGCAGCCGGACAGGGGGCACAGATACGCAGTATTTT. Full variable domain (rest looked up from reference TRBV7-6 and TRBJ2-3): GAGVSQSPRYKVTKRGQDVALRCDPISGHVSLYWYRQALGQGPEFLTYFNYEAQQDKSGLPNDRFSAERPEGSISTLTIQRTEQRDSAMYRCASSRTGGTDTQYFGPGTRLTVL.

The chain has TRBV10-2 and TRBJ2-5; TRBD2 aligns across 8 bases. The CDR3 totals 18 residues. In germline, CDR1 is WSHSY, CDR2 SAAADI. CDR3 nucleotides: TGCGCGACCCTTGACGCCAGGTTCGGGGGGGGGAAAGAGAAGACCCAGTACTTC. It is translated as CATLDARFGGGKEKTQYF.

This sequence joins TRBV3-1 (or the pseudogene TRBV3-2) and TRBJ2-7; D is perhaps TRBD2 (7 bases). This CDR3 spans 13 amino acids. In germline, CDR1 is LGHDT, CDR2 YNNKEL (reference sequence). V lost 5 bases and J lost 6, with 14 bases in between. CDR3 region: CASSDRGAREQYF. CDR3 DNA: TGTGCCAGCAGCGACCGGGGGGCCCGCGAGCAGTACTTC.

The chain carries TRBV10-3 and TRBJ2-1; TRBD2 matches at 7 bases. Germline V gives CDR1 ENHRY, CDR2 SYGVKD. This CDR3 spans 15 amino acids. V dropped 6 bases and J dropped 4; count of bases not matched to a gene: 9. The CDR3 protein is CAISPASGDYNEQFF. In DNA, the CDR3 is TGTGCCATCAGCCCCGCGAGCGGGGATTACAATGAGCAGTTCTTC.

This sequence joins TRBV29-1 and TRBJ1-3; TRBD1 aligns across 7 bases. The CDR3 runs to 13 residues. Germline lookup yields CDR1 SQVTM and CDR2 ANQGSEA. The V segment lost 5 bases and the J segment 4 bases; nucleotides outside the gene matches: 5. CDR3 sequence (DNA): TGCAGCGTTTCTGACAGGGCGGGAAACACCATATATTTT. Protein: CSVSDRAGNTIYF.

Comments on this clone: Other DNA sequences of this sample code for an identical CDR3. The chain combines TRBV4-2 with TRBJ1-5, with 10 bases that match TRBD1. CDR3 length: 15 residues. J lost 5 bases, V lost 0 bases, and 1 base had no gene match. The germline gives CDR1 LGHNA, CDR2 YNFKEQ. CDR3 DNA: TGTGCCAGCAGCCAAGAGGGGACAGGGGATCAGCCCCAGCATTTT. It specifies CASSQEGTGDQPQHF.

The genes are TRBV5-1 and TRBJ1-5, with a possible D match to TRBD1 (5 bases). Trimming left V 0 bases short and J 4 bases short, with 8 bases between. Looked up from germline, CDR1 is SGHRS and CDR2 is YFSETQ. This CDR3 has 14 amino acids. CDR3 sequence: CASSLGDRNQPQHF. The CDR3 region has the DNA TGCGCCAGCAGCTTGGGAGACAGAAATCAGCCCCAGCATTTT.

The chain uses TRBV11-2 and TRBJ1-6, with no clear D. The CDR3 is 13 amino acids. Trimming took off 3 bases at V and 4 bases at J, with 4 bases between the two ends. Per germline, CDR1 SGHAT and CDR2 FQNNGV. CDR3 DNA sequence: TGTGCCAGCAGCTTTCGGTATAATTCACCCCTCCACTTT. It yields the protein CASSFRYNSPLHF.

This clone appeared a single time. This chain connects TRBV30 to TRBJ2-7; no clear D gene. This CDR3 spans 11 amino acids. Between the trimmed V and J ends, which lost 2 bases and 6 bases, there was a span of 8 bases. Germline V gives CDR1 GTSNPN, CDR2 SVGIG (reference sequence). The CDR3 sequence: CAWSNWSEQYF. CDR3 DNA: TGTGCCTGGAGTAACTGGTCCGAGCAGTACTTC.

CDR3 DNA sequence: TGTGCCAGCAGTCTTTATGCCGGAACAGGGGTTGAGTCACCCCTCCACTTT. Translating it yields CASSLYAGTGVESPLHF. The rearrangement uses TRBV27 and TRBJ1-6; 7 nucleotides line up with TRBD1. CDR3 length: 17 amino acids. After removal of 5 bases from V and 10 bases from J, the junction contained 17 bases not matched to a gene. Germline CDR1 reads MNHEY; CDR2 reads SMNVEV (reference sequence).

This clone was counted between two and nine times. V is TRBV6-5 and J is TRBJ1-5, with 7 positions matching TRBD1. Germline lookup yields CDR1 MNHEY and CDR2 SVGAGI. The ends lost 2 bases at V and 4 bases at J; junction bases unmatched: 5. The CDR3 has 15 amino acids. This chain's CDR3 is CASSYDRTGNQPQHF. CDR3 coding DNA: TGTGCCAGCAGTTACGACCGGACAGGTAATCAGCCCCAGCATTTT.

The chain uses TRBV6-5 and TRBJ2-7; 11 bases line up with TRBD1. The CDR3 has 14 amino acids. Trimming at V came to 7 bases and at J to 3 bases, leaving 5 bases not matched to a gene. Germline loops: CDR1 MNHEY, CDR2 SVGAGI. The CDR3: CASTRGQGDYEQYF. The CDR3, as DNA: TGTGCCAGCACGAGGGGACAGGGGGACTACGAGCAGTACTTC.

V and J are TRBV7-9 and TRBJ2-3; 8 nucleotides match TRBD2. With V trimmed by 4 bases and J by 0 bases, 6 bases remained unmatched. The CDR3 loop spans 16 amino acids. Germline CDR1 and CDR2: SEHNR and FQNEAQ (reference sequence). CDR3 loop: CASSYSLAASTDTQYF. CDR3 DNA sequence: TGTGCCAGCAGCTACTCACTAGCGGCTAGCACAGATACGCAGTATTTT.